Below, 9 T cell receptor beta chains from the same sample are listed, as sequenced in a study of human thymus T cells. Using immunoSEQ multiplex PCR, the repertoire was profiled, and TCRdb retains in-frame clones only, with some absent. The sample lists about 78,000 clones, around 96% occurring once. Thymus tissue for the work was resected from patients undergoing corrective heart surgery. The sample was thymus tissue. The receptor set was obtained from a boy under three years old with a congenital heart defect but otherwise immunologically healthy.

The CDR3 sequence is CASSSDRDRAYTQYF. The CDR3 coding sequence is TGTGCCAGCAGTTCCGATCGGGACAGGGCTTATACGCAGTATTTT. The chain is built from TRBV28 and TRBJ2-3; 9 bases are shared with TRBD1. V shed 4 bases, J shed 7 bases, and the junction held 9 bases outside the gene matches. Germline values: CDR1 MDHEN, CDR2 SYDVKM. The CDR3 has 15 residues.

The rearrangement links TRBV15 to TRBJ2-5, with 8 bases matching TRBD2. V lost 1 base to trimming and J lost 1 base; unmatched junction nucleotides: 8. The germline V gene encodes CDR1 LNHNV and CDR2 YYDKDF (reference sequence). This CDR3 has 17 amino acids. The CDR3 DNA reads TGTGCCACCAGCAGAGGTTCCCTCGGGACTAGCCAAGAGACCCAGTACTTC. It translates to CATSRGSLGTSQETQYF.

V is TRBV18 and J is TRBJ1-1, with 9 bases that match TRBD1. CDR3 length: 19 residues. Germline V gives CDR1 KGHSH, CDR2 LQKENI. J was trimmed by 1 base and V by 0 bases; bases with no gene match: 12. The CDR3 bases are TGTGCCAGCTCACCACCGAGCCGTTCCCTACAGGGGGCGAACACTGAAGCTTTCTTT. Protein: CASSPPSRSLQGANTEAFF. The full variable domain, with the rest looked up from reference TRBV18 and TRBJ1-1, is NAGVMQNPRHLVRRRGQEARLRCSPMKGHSHVYWYRQLPEEGLKFMVYLQKENIIDESGMPKERFSAEFPKEGPSILRIQQVVRGDSAAYFCASSPPSRSLQGANTEAFFGQGTRLTVV.

The rearrangement joins TRBV7-2 to TRBJ1-4; TRBD1 is a possible D gene (6 bases). Germline lookup yields CDR1 SGHTA and CDR2 FQGNSA. Trimming shortened V by 3 bases and J by 6 bases, and 14 bases separated the two germline ends. The CDR3 has 15 amino acids. The CDR3 reads CASSLGTRGYEKLFF. The CDR3 coding sequence is TGTGCCAGCAGCTTGGGGACAAGGGGGTATGAAAAACTGTTTTTT.

This chain links TRBV14 with TRBJ2-3, with 9 bases matching TRBD1. From germline, CDR1 is SGHDN and CDR2 FVKESK. V dropped 2 bases and J dropped 2; count of bases not matched to a gene: 5. The CDR3 has 16 residues. Here the CDR3 DNA reads TGTGCCAGCAGCCAATGCCGGGACAGGGACACAGATACGCAGTATTTT. It specifies CASSQCRDRDTDTQYF.

The chain recombines TRBV6-1 with TRBJ2-4; D is ambiguous. Trimming took off 6 bases at V and 4 bases at J, with 16 bases between the two ends. There are 15 residues in the CDR3. Germline loops: CDR1 MNHNS, CDR2 SASEGT. DNA of the CDR3: TGTGCCAGCAGCTCCACCGGGCAGTCTAAAAACATTCAGTACTTC. Translated, it gives CASSSTGQSKNIQYF.

This clone was observed a single time. The chain has TRBV7-3 and TRBJ1-1, with TRBD1 as a possible D gene (6 bases). V lost 5 bases to trimming and J lost 4 bases, with 14 bases between them. Germline assignment: CDR1 SGHTA and CDR2 FQGTGA. This CDR3 has 14 amino acids. This CDR3 is CASSPKGGGTEAFF. For the CDR3, the DNA is TGTGCCAGCAGCCCCAAGGGGGGGGGCACTGAAGCTTTCTTT.

This clone appeared a single time. The chain carries TRBV5-4 and TRBJ2-5; D not certain. The CDR3 is made up of 15 amino acids. The germline V and J ends were trimmed by 1 base and 3 bases, with 13 bases remaining between them. Germline CDR1 is SGHNT and CDR2 is YYREEE (reference sequence). The CDR3 protein is CASSLSLNVEETQYF. The CDR3 DNA follows: TGTGCCAGCAGCTTGTCGCTTAACGTAGAAGAGACCCAGTACTTC.

The CDR3: CASSLEVSRKPYEQYF. In DNA, the CDR3 is TGTGCCAGCAGCTTGGAAGTAAGCAGGAAACCCTACGAGCAGTACTTC. The V call is TRBV5-6, the J call TRBJ2-7; D is unclear. The CDR3 loop spans 16 amino acids. Trimming removed 0 bases from V and 2 bases from J, with 15 bases in between. Germline V gene data show CDR1 as SGHDT and CDR2 as YYEEEE.